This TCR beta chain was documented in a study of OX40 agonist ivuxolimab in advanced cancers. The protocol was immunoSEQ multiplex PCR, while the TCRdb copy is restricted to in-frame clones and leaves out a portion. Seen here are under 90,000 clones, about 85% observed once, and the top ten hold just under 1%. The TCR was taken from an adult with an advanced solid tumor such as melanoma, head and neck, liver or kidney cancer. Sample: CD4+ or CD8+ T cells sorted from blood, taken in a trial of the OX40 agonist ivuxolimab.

Here the CDR3 reads CASSFGGRKNTEAFF. CDR3 DNA: TGTGCCAGCAGCTTTGGGGGACGGAAAAACACTGAAGCTTTCTTT. V is TRBV5-5 and J is TRBJ1-1; possible D gene TRBD1, 5 bases. This CDR3 region has 15 residues. Trimming stripped 2 bases from V and 2 bases from J, with 13 bases between. Germline loops: CDR1 SGHKS, CDR2 YYEKEE (reference sequence).